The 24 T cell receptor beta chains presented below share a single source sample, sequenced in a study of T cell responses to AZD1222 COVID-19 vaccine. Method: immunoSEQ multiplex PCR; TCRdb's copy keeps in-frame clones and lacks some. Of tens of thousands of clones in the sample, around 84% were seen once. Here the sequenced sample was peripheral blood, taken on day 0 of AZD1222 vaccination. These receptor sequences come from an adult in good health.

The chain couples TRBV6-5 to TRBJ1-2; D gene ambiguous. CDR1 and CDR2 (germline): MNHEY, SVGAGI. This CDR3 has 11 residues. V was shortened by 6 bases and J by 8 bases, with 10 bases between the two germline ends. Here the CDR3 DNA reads TGTGCCAGCAGCTCCTACTGGGGCTACACCTTC. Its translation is CASSSYWGYTF.

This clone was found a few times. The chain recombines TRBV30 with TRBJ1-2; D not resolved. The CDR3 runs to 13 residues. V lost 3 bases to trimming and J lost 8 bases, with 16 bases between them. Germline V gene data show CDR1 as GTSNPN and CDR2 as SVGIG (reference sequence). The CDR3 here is CAWRPIGDLGYTF. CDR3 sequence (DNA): TGTGCCTGGAGGCCCATCGGGGATCTCGGCTACACCTTC.

For the CDR3, the DNA is TGTGCCAGCACGTCGGGACGCCGAGGCTACGAGCAGTACTTC. This translates into CASTSGRRGYEQYF. V is TRBV2 and J is TRBJ2-7, with D possibly being TRBD1 or TRBD2 (5 bases each). This CDR3 has 14 amino acids. V was cut by 7 bases and J by 3 bases, with 16 bases left in between. Per the germline V gene, CDR1 is SNHLY and CDR2 is FYNNEI.

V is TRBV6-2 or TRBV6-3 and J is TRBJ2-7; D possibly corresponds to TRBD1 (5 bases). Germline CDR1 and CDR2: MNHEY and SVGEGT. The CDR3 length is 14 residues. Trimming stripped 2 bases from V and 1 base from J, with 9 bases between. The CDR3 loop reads CASSYGRVSYEQYF. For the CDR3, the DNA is TGTGCCAGCAGTTACGGCAGGGTTTCCTACGAGCAGTACTTC.

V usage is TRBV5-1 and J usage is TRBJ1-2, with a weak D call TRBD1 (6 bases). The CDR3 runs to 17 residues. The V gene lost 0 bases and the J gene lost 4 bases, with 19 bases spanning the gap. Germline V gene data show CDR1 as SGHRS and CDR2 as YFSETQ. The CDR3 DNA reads TGCGCCAGCAGCTTGGCGTGGAACAGGGAACTCTCCTATGGCTACACCTTC. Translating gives CASSLAWNRELSYGYTF.

This CDR3 reads CASSRTGGSMNTEAFF. In nucleotides, the CDR3 is TGCGCCAGCTCACGGACAGGGGGTTCAATGAACACTGAAGCTTTCTTT. V gene TRBV5-1 combines with J gene TRBJ1-1, with 10 bases matching TRBD1. Germline-derived CDR1 and CDR2 are SGHRS and YFSETQ. This CDR3 region has 16 residues. Germline trimming cut 7 bases from V and 0 bases from J; bases unmatched to any gene: 9.

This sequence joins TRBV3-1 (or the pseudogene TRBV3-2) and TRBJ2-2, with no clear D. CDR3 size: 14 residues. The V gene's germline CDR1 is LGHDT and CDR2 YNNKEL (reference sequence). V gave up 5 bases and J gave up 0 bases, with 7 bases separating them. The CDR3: CASSVGTNTGELFF. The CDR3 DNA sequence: TGTGCCAGCAGCGTGGGGACGAACACCGGGGAGCTGTTTTTT.

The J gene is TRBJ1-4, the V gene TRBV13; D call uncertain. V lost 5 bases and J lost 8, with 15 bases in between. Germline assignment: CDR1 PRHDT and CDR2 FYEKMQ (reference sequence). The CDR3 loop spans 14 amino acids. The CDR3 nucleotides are TGTGCCAGCAGCACACGGGGTCAACAGGAAAAACTGTTTTTT. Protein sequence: CASSTRGQQEKLFF.

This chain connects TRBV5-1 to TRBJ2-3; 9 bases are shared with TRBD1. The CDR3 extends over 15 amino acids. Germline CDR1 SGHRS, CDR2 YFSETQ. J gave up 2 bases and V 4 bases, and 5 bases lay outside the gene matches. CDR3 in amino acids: CASSPGQGYTDTQYF. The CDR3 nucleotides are TGCGCCAGCAGCCCCGGACAGGGGTACACAGATACGCAGTATTTT.

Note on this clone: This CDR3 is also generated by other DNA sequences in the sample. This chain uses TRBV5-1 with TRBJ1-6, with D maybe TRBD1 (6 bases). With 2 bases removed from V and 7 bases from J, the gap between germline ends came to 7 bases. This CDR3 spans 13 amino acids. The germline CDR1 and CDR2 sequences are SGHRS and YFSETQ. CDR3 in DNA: TGCGCCAGCAGCTTAGGGGGGAATTCACCCCTCCACTTT. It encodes CASSLGGNSPLHF.

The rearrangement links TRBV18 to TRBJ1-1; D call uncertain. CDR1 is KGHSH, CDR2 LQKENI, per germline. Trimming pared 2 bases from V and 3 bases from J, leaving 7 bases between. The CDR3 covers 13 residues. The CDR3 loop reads CASSPGFDTEAFF. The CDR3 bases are TGTGCCAGCTCACCAGGGTTTGACACTGAAGCTTTCTTT.

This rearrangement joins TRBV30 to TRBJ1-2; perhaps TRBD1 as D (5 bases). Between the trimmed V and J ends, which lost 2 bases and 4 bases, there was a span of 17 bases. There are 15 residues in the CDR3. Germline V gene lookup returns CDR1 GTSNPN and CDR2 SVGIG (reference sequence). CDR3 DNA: TGTGCCTGGAGTCCAGGGATGGGACTCGGCTATGGCTACACCTTC. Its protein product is CAWSPGMGLGYGYTF.

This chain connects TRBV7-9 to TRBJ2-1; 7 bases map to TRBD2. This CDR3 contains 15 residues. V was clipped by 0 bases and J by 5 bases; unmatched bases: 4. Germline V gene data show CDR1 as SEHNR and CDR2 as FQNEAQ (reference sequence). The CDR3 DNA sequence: TGTGCCAGCAGCTTAGCGTCGGGGGGTGACAATGAGCAGTTCTTC. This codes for CASSLASGGDNEQFF.

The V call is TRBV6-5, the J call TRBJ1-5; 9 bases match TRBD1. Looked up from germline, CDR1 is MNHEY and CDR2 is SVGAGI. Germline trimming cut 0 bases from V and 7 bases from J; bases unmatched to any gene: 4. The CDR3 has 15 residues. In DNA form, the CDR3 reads TGTGCCAGCAGTTACTCACAAACAGGGGGCCAGCCCCAGCATTTT. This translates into CASSYSQTGGQPQHF.

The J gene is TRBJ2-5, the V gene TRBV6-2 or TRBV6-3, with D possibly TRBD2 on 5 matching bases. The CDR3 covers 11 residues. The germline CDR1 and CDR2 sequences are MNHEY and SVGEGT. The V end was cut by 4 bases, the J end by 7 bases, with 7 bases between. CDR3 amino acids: CASSFGVTQYF. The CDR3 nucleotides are TGTGCCAGCAGTTTCGGGGTGACCCAGTACTTC.

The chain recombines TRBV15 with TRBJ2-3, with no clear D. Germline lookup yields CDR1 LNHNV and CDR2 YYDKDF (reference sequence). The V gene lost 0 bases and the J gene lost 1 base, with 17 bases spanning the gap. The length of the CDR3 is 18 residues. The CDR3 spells CATSRDSGRNLRTDTQYF. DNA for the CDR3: TGTGCCACCAGCAGAGATTCGGGCCGGAACCTGCGCACAGATACGCAGTATTTT.

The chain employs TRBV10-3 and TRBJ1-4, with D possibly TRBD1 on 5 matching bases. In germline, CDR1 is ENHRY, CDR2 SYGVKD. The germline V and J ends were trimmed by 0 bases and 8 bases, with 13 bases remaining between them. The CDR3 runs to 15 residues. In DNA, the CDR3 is TGTGCCATCAGTGAGTCCGAGGCAGGGAAGGAAAAACTGTTTTTT. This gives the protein CAISESEAGKEKLFF.

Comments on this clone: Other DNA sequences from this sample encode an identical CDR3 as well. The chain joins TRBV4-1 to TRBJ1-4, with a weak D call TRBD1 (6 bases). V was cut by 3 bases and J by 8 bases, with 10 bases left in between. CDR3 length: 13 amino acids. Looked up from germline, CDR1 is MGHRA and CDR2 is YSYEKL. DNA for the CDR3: TGCGCCAGCAGCCAGACAGGTGGGGAAAAACTGTTTTTT. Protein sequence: CASSQTGGEKLFF.

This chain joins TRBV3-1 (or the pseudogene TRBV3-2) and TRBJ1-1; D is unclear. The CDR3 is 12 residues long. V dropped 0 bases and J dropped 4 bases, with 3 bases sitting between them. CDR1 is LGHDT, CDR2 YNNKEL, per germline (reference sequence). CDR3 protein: CASSQDTTEAFF. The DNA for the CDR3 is TGTGCCAGCAGCCAAGATACCACTGAAGCTTTCTTT.

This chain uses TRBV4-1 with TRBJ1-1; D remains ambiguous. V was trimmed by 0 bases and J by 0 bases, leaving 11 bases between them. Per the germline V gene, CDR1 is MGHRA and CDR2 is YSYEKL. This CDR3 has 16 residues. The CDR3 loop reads CASSQDPAYMNTEAFF. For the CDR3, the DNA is TGCGCCAGCAGCCAAGATCCGGCGTACATGAACACTGAAGCTTTCTTT.

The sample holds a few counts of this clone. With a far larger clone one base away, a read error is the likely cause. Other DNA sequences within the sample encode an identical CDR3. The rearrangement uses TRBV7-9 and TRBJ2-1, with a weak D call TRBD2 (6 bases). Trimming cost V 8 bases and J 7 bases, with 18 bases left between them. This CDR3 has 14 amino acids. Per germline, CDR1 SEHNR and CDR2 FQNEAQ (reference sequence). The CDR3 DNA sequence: TGTGCCAGCCGCGGGGCGGGTGGGGGGAATGAGCAGTTCTTC. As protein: CASRGAGGGNEQFF.

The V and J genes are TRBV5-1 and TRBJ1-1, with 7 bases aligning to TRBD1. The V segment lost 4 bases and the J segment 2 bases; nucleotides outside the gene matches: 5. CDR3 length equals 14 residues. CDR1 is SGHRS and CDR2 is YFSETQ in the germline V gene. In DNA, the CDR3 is TGCGCCAGCAGCCCTCGGGACAGAAACACTGAAGCTTTCTTT. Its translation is CASSPRDRNTEAFF.

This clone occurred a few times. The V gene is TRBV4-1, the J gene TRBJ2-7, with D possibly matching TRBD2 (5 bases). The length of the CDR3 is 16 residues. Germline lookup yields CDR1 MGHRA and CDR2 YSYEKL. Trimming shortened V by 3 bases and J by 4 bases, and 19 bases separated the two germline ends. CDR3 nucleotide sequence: TGCGCCAGCAGCCAGCCGGTGGCAGCGAGAGGGTACGAGCAGTACTTC. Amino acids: CASSQPVAARGYEQYF.

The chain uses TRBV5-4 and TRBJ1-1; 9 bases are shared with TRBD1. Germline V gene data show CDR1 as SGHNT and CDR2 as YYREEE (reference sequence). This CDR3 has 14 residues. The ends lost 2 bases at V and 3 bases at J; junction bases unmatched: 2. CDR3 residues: CASSFDRGYTEAFF. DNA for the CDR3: TGTGCCAGCAGCTTCGACAGGGGGTACACTGAAGCTTTCTTT.